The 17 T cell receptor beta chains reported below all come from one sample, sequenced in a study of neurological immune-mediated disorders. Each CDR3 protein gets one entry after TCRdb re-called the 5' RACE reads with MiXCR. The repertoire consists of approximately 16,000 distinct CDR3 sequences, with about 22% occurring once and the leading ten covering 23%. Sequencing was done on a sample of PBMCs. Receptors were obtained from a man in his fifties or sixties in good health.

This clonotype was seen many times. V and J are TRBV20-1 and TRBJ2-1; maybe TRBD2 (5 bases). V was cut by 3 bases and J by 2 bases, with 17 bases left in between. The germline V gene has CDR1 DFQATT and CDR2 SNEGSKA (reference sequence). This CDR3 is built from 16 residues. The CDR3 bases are TGCAGTGCTAGGAGACTTTTAGAGGGTCCCTACAATGAGCAGTTCTTC. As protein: CSARRLLEGPYNEQFF.

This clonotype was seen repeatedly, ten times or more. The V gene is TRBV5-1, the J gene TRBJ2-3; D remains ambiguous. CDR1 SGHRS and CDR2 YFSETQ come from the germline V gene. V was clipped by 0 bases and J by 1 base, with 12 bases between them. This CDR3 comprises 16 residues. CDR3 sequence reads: CASSLEGRSGTDTQYF. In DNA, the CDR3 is TGCGCCAGCAGCTTGGAGGGCAGGTCAGGCACAGATACGCAGTATTTT.

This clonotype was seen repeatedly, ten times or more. As DNA, the CDR3 is TGCAGTGCTAGATTTGGGACAGCTAAAGAGACCCAGTACTTC. Protein: CSARFGTAKETQYF. The chain joins TRBV20-1 to TRBJ2-5; 7 bases agree with TRBD1. V lost 2 bases to trimming and J lost 3 bases; unmatched junction nucleotides: 6. The CDR3 spans 14 residues. The germline CDR1 and CDR2 sequences are DFQATT and SNEGSKA (reference sequence).

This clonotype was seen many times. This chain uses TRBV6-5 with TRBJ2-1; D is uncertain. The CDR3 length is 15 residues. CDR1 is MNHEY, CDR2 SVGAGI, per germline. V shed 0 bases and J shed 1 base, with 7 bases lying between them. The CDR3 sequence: CASSYSVGSYNEQFF. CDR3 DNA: TGTGCCAGCAGTTACTCGGTCGGTTCCTACAATGAGCAGTTCTTC.

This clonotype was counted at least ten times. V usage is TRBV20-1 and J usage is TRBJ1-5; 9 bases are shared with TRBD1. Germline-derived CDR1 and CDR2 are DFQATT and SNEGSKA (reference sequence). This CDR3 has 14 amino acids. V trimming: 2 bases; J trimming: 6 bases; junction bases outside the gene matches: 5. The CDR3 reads CSARRDRDGQPQHF. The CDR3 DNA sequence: TGCAGTGCTAGAAGGGACAGGGACGGTCAGCCCCAGCATTTT.

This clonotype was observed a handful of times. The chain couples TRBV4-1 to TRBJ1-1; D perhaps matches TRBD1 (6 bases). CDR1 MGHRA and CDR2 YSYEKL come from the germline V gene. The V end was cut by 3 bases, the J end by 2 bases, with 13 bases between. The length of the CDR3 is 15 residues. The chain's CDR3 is CASSQPRDTNTEAFF. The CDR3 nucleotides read TGCGCCAGCAGCCAGCCCCGGGACACCAACACTGAAGCTTTCTTT.

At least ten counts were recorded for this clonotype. In DNA form, the CDR3 reads TGCAGTGCTGCCAGACTAGCGGGAGGCTCAGATACGCAGTATTTT. Its translation: CSAARLAGGSDTQYF. The chain has TRBV20-1 and TRBJ2-3; 13 bases line up with TRBD2. J lost 4 bases, V lost 5 bases, and 6 bases had no gene match. This CDR3 contains 15 residues. The germline V gene encodes CDR1 DFQATT and CDR2 SNEGSKA (reference sequence).

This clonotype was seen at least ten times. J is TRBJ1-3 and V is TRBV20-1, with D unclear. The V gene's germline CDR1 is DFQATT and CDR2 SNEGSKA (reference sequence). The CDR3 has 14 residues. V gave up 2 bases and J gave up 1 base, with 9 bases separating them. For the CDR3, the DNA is TGCAGTGCTAGACTCGGACCTTCTGGAAACACCATATATTTT. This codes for CSARLGPSGNTIYF.

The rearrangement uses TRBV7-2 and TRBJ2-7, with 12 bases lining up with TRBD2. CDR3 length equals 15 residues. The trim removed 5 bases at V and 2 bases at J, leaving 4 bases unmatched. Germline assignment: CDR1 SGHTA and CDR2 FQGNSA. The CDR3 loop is CASSPGLAGPYEQYF. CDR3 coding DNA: TGTGCCAGCAGCCCCGGACTAGCGGGACCCTACGAGCAGTACTTC.

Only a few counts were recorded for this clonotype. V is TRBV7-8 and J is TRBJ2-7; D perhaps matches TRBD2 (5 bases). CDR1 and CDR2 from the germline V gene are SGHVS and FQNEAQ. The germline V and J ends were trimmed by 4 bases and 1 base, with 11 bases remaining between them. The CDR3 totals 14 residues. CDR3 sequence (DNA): TGTGCCAGCAGCTGGAGGACGGATTCCTACGAGCAGTACTTC. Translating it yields CASSWRTDSYEQYF. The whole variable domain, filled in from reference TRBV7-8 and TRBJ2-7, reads GAGVSQSPRYKVAKRGQDVALRCDPISGHVSLFWYQQALGQGPEFLTYFQNEAQLDKSGLPSDRFFAERPEGSVSTLKIQRTQQEDSAVYLCASSWRTDSYEQYFGPGTRLTVT.

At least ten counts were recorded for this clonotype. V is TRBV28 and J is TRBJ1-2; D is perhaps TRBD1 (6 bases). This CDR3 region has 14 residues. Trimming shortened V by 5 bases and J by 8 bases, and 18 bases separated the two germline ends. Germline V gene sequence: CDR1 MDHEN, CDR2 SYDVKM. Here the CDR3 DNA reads TGTGCCAGCAGTCCCCGCCGGGGGCGGGGGGGCTACACCTTC. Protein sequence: CASSPRRGRGGYTF.

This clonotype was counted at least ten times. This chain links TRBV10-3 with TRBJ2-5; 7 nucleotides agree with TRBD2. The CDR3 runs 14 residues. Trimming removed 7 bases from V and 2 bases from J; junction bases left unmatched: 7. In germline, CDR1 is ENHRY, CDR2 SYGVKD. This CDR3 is CAINGGTPQETQYF. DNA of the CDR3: TGTGCCATCAACGGGGGGACTCCTCAAGAGACCCAGTACTTC.

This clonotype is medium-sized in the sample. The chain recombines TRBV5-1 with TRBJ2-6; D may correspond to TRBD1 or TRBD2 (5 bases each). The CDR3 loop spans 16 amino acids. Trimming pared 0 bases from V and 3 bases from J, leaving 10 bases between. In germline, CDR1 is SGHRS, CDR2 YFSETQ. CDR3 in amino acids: CASSLAAGGGANVLTF. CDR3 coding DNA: TGCGCCAGCAGCTTGGCTGCTGGGGGTGGGGCCAACGTCCTGACTTTC.

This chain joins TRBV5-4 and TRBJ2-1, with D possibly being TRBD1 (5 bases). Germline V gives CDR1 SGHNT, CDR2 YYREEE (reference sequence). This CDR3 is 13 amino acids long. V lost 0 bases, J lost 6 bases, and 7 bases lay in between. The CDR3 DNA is TGTGCCAGCAGCTTGGGTAGGGGCAATGAGCAGTTCTTC. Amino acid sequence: CASSLGRGNEQFF.

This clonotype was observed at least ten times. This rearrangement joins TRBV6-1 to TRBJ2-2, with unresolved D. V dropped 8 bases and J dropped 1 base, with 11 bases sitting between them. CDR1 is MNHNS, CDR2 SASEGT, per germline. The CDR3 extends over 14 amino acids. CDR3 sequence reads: CASGRTVNTGELFF. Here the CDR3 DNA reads TGTGCCAGCGGCCGGACGGTGAACACCGGGGAGCTGTTTTTT.

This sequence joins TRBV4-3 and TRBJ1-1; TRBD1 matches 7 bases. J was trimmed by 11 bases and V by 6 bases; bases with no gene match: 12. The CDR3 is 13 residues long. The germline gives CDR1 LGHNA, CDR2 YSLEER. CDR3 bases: TGCGCCAGCAGTTCCAACTCCGGGACAGATGCTTTCTTT. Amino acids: CASSSNSGTDAFF.

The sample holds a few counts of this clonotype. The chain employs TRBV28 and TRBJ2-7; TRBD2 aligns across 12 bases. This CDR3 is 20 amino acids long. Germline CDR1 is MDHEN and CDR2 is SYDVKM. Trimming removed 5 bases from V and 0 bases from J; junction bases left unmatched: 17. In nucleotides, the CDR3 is TGTGCCAGCAGTACCCCTCCCCGAGGATGGACTAGCGGGGCCTCCTACGAGCAGTACTTC. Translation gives CASSTPPRGWTSGASYEQYF.